This entry concerns a single T cell receptor (beta chain). Its matching antigen is unknown. CDR1 and CDR2 from the germline V gene are DFQATT and SNEGSKA (reference sequence). With 3 bases removed from V and 6 bases from J, the gap between germline ends came to 17 bases. The CDR3 sequence is 14 residues long. This entry belongs to a study of T cell responses to AZD1222 COVID-19 vaccine. Study outcomes and limitations: Epitopes outside B.1.351 and B.1.1.7 mutated regions reportedly drew nearly half of spike TCRs. Donors were largely white British and mainly female; clonal diversity was possibly underestimated. The breadth and depth of Spike-specific TCRs increased once two AZD1222 doses had been given. Sampled repertoires all dated from after the peak T cell response.

Assay: immunoSEQ multiplex PCR; the TCRdb copy retains only in-frame clones and omits some. The sample holds 90,000 to 150,000 clones; 75% to 90% are singletons and the top ten take 2.4%. The chain has TRBV20-1 and TRBJ1-2; tentatively, D is TRBD1 (5 bases). This TCR was sampled from an adult in good health. Source: peripheral blood, taken on day 0 of AZD1222 vaccination. This chain's CDR3 is CSASVVSGLDGYTF. CDR3 DNA: TGCAGTGCTAGTGTCGTTTCGGGGCTAGATGGCTACACCTTC.